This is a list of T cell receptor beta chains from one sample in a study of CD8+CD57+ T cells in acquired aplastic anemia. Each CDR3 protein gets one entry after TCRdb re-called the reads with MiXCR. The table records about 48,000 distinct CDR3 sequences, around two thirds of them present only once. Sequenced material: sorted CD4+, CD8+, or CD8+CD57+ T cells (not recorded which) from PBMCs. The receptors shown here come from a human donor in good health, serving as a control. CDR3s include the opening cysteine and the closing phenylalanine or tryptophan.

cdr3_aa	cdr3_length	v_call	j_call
CASSPQNTGELFF	13	TRBV7-3	TRBJ2-2
CASSFVGPSTEAFF	14	TRBV27	TRBJ1-1
CATSRGGQGLGDTQYF	16	TRBV15	TRBJ2-3
CSVVRTGITSEAFF	14	TRBV29-1	TRBJ1-1
CASSLQPGQLGDTQYF	16	TRBV6-5	TRBJ2-3
CASSYRGLETQYF	13	TRBV7-9	TRBJ2-5
CASSYSGWGPSSYEQYF	17	TRBV6-5	TRBJ2-7
CASSQDGYYGYTF	13	TRBV7-9	TRBJ1-2
CASSVEGPRYGYTF	14	TRBV25-1	TRBJ1-2
CASFTETGAGEAFF	14	TRBV14	TRBJ1-1
CASSLVMAGGGSNQPQHF	18	TRBV7-9	TRBJ1-5
CSVEGAGTPYERYF	14	TRBV29-1	TRBJ2-7
CSGVNTEAFF	10	TRBV29-1	TRBJ1-1
CATSTEGRAGNEQFF	15	TRBV24-1	TRBJ2-1
CASSTPGRDTQYF	13	TRBV19	TRBJ2-3
CASSRTGAQPQHF	13	TRBV19	TRBJ1-5
CASSGGTGDVGNQPQHF	17	TRBV2	TRBJ1-5
CASSYGLAGGYEQYF	15	TRBV4-2	TRBJ2-7
CASGTSGRGVGTQYF	15	TRBV10-3	TRBJ2-5
CASSLRGQGVLAFF	14	TRBV12-3/TRBV12-4	TRBJ1-1
CSVLLYGYTF	10	TRBV29-1	TRBJ1-2
CASSGEPIRPLAETQYF	17	TRBV27	TRBJ2-5
CASSPAGGLEQYF	13	TRBV7-6	TRBJ2-7
CAISEQGGEGETQYF	15	TRBV10-3	TRBJ2-5
CASSDNQPQHF	11	TRBV19	TRBJ1-5
CASGGQMNTEAFF	13	TRBV19	TRBJ1-1
CATSDGGTDTQYF	13	TRBV24-1	TRBJ2-3
CATSTGTAAYEQYF	14	TRBV24-1	TRBJ2-7
CASVRLSRGTEAFF	14	TRBV19	TRBJ1-1
CATGTTSYEQYF	12	TRBV25-1	TRBJ2-7
CASSVRRPKGGNTIYF	16	TRBV9	TRBJ1-3
CASKTGYSEAFF	12	TRBV25-1	TRBJ1-1
CASRDLSYEQYF	12	TRBV6-5	TRBJ2-7
CASSSTFPPYSNQPQHF	17	TRBV5-4	TRBJ1-5
CASSIGTAYTF	11	TRBV19	TRBJ1-2
CAISARGASSYEQYF	15	TRBV10-3	TRBJ2-7
CASSGASGNEQFF	13	TRBV2	TRBJ2-1
CASSLGVGTYEQYF	14	TRBV19	TRBJ2-7
CSVEQNLSEAFF	12	TRBV29-1	TRBJ1-1
CASSMGGVWTPLHF	14	TRBV19	TRBJ1-6
CAASDPNQDTQYF	13	TRBV24-1	TRBJ2-3
CASKKGTVLNEQFF	14	TRBV19	TRBJ2-1
CASSLAGTANTEAFF	15	TRBV7-6	TRBJ1-1
CAITRDGMNTEAFF	14	TRBV10-3	TRBJ1-1
CASSFGLQETQYF	13	TRBV7-2	TRBJ2-5
CATSRDPGQGPKHF	14	TRBV15	TRBJ1-5
CASSLTTEQYF	11	TRBV7-9	TRBJ2-7
CATSVSGGQETQYF	14	TRBV24-1	TRBJ2-5
CSAGTGESYNEQFF	14	TRBV20-1	TRBJ2-1
CSATQGHEQYF	11	TRBV20-1	TRBJ2-7
CASRKDRSTYEQYF	14	TRBV2	TRBJ2-7
CATSRQGFSGNTIYF	15	TRBV15	TRBJ1-3
CASSLAGTGVYEQYF	15	TRBV7-6	TRBJ2-7